These T cell receptor beta chains were read from a single sample in a study of cytomegalovirus exposure and HLA in healthy donors. Sequencing was performed with immunoSEQ multiplex PCR; in TCRdb, only in-frame clones are kept and a portion is missing. The table has about 170,000 clones, around 79% seen once. The sequenced sample consisted of PBMCs. These receptors were taken from a man aged 40-49 years in good health and CMV-seropositive. Each CDR3 is given with its conserved first and last residue. D genes are given only for firm matches. Rows give clone size only sometimes, using once, few, many, or a class for an expanded clone.

d_gene	v_gene	abundance	j_gene	CDR3aa	CDR3nt
NA	TRBV7-3	NA	TRBJ2-1	CASSGSGTYNEQFF	TGTGCCAGCAGCGGTAGCGGAACCTACAATGAGCAGTTCTTC
TRBD1	TRBV25-1	NA	TRBJ1-2	CASSDPGQNYGYTF	TGTGCCAGCAGTGACCCGGGACAGAACTATGGCTACACCTTC
NA	TRBV5-1	NA	TRBJ1-1	CASSQQTVMNTEAFF	TGCGCCAGCAGCCAACAGACAGTAATGAACACTGAAGCTTTCTTT
NA	TRBV7-2	once	TRBJ1-1	CASSLRGGVTEAFF	TGTGCCAGCAGCTTGAGGGGAGGAGTCACTGAAGCTTTCTTT
TRBD2	TRBV7-9	NA	TRBJ2-7	CASSLAGVVYEQYF	TGTGCCAGCAGCTTGGCGGGAGTCGTTTACGAGCAGTACTTC
TRBD2	TRBV7-6	NA	TRBJ2-7	CASSVSGPTYEQYF	TGTGCCAGCAGCGTTAGCGGGCCCACCTACGAGCAGTACTTC
NA	TRBV14	NA	TRBJ2-7	CASRRDPVYDEQYF	TGTGCCAGCAGGCGGGATCCGGTTTACGACGAGCAGTACTTC
NA	TRBV28	NA	TRBJ1-2	CASSSAPGRELNYGYTF	TGTGCCAGCAGTTCAGCCCCCGGGAGAGAGCTTAACTATGGCTACACCTTC
NA	TRBV11-2	NA	TRBJ1-4	CASRGNRAGNEKLFF	TGTGCCAGCAGAGGGAACAGGGCGGGTAATGAAAAACTGTTTTTT
NA	TRBV9	few	TRBJ2-6	CASSIFPGANVLTF	TGTGCCAGCAGCATCTTTCCCGGGGCCAACGTCCTGACTTTC
TRBD2	TRBV5-4	NA	TRBJ2-1	CASRVSGRAYNEQFF	TGTGCCAGCAGGGTAAGCGGGAGGGCCTACAATGAGCAGTTCTTC
TRBD1	TRBV20-1	NA	TRBJ2-7	CSASSRGQQYF	TGCAGTGCTTCGTCGAGGGGGCAGCAGTACTTC
TRBD2	TRBV28	NA	TRBJ2-1	CASSSPQLAGVYNEQFF	TGTGCCAGCAGTTCTCCGCAACTAGCGGGAGTCTACAATGAGCAGTTCTTC
TRBD1	TRBV29-1	NA	TRBJ2-1	CSVSDRERVDEQFF	TGCAGCGTCTCGGACAGGGAAAGAGTAGATGAGCAGTTCTTC